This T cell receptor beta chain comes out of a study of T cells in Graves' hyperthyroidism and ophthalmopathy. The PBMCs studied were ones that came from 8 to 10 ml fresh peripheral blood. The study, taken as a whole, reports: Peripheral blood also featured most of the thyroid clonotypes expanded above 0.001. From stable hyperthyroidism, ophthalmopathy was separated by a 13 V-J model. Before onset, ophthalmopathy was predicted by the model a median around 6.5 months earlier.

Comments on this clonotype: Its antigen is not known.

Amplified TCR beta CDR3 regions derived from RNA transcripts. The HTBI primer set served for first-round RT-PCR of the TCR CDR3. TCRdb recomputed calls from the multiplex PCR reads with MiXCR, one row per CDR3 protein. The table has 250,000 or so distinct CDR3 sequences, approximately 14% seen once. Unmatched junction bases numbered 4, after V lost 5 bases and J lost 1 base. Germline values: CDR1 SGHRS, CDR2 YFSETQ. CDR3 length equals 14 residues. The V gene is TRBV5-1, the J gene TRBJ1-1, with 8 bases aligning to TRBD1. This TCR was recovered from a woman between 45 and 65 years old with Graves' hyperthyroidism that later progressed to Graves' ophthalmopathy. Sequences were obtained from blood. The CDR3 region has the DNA TGCGCCAGCAGTCACAGGGGGTCGAACACTGAAGCTTTCTTT. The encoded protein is CASSHRGSNTEAFF.